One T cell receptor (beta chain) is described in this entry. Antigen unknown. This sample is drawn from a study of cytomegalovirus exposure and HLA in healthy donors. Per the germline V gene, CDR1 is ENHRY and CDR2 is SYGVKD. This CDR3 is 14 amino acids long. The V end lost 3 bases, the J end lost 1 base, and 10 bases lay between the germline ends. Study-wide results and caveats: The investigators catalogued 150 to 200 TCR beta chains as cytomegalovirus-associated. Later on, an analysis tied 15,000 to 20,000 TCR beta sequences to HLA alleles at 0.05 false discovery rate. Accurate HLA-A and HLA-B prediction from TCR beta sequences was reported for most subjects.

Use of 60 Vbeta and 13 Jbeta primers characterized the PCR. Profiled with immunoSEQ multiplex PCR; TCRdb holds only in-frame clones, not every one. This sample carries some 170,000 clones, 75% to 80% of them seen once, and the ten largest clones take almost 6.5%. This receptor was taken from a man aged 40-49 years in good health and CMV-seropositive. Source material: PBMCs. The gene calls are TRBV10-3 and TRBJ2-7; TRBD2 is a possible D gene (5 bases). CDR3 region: CAISDPGLSYEQYF. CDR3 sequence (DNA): TGTGCCATCAGTGACCCGGGGTTGTCCTACGAGCAGTACTTC.